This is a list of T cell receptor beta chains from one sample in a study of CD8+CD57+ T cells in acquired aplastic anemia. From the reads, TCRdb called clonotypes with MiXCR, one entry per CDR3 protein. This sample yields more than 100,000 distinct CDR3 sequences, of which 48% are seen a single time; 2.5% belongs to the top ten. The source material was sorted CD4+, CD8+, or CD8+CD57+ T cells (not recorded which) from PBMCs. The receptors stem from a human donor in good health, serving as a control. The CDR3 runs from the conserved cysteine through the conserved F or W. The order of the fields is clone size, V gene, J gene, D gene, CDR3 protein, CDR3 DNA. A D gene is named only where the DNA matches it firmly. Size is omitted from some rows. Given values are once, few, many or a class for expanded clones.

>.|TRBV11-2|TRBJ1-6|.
CASSLPEGASSYNSPLHF
TGTGCCAGCAGCTTACCCGAAGGGGCCAGCTCCTATAATTCACCCCTCCACTTT
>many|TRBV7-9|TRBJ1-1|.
CASNLNTEAFF
TGTGCCAGCAACCTGAACACTGAAGCTTTCTTT
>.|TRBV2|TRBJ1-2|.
CASSEQSVGYGYTF
TGTGCCAGCAGTGAACAGTCCGTAGGCTATGGCTACACCTTC
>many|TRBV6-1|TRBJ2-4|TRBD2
CASSWLSGVAAKNIQYF
TGTGCCAGCAGCTGGCTTAGCGGGGTCGCAGCCAAAAACATTCAGTACTTC
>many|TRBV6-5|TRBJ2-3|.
CASSPGGGGTDTQYF
TGTGCCAGCAGCCCCGGGGGCGGGGGCACAGATACGCAGTATTTT
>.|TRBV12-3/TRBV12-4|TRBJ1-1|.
CASSFPGSEAFF
TGTGCCAGCAGTTTCCCGGGGTCGGAAGCTTTCTTT
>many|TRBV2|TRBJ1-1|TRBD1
CASSLLQGARTEAFF
TGTGCCAGCAGTCTATTACAGGGGGCTAGGACTGAAGCTTTCTTT
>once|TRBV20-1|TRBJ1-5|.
CSALTGSREGQPQHF
TGCAGTGCTCTCACAGGGTCCCGAGAGGGGCAGCCCCAGCATTTT
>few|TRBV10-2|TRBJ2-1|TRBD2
CASSPPLAGGPNEQFF
TGCGCCAGCAGTCCACCACTAGCGGGAGGGCCCAATGAGCAGTTCTTC
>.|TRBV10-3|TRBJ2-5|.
CAVAAGLVVEETQYF
TGTGCCGTTGCGGCGGGGCTCGTGGTTGAAGAGACCCAGTACTTC
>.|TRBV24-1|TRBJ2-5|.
CATSDPHRQETQYF
TGTGCCACCAGTGATCCCCATCGACAAGAGACCCAGTACTTC
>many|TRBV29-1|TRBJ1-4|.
CSVVWGTDNEKLFF
TGCAGCGTTGTTTGGGGTACGGATAATGAAAAACTGTTTTTT
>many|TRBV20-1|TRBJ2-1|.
CSLTGVLEQFF
TGCAGTCTAACCGGGGTTCTCGAGCAGTTCTTC
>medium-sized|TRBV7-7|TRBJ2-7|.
CASSDGLFGEQYF
TGTGCCAGCAGCGATGGATTGTTCGGCGAGCAGTACTTC
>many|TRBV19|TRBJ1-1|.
CASKTAMNTEAFF
TGTGCCAGCAAGACAGCTATGAACACTGAAGCTTTCTTT
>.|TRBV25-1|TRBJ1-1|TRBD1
CASSGDRGNTEAFF
TGCGCCAGCAGTGGGGACAGGGGGAACACTGAAGCTTTCTTT
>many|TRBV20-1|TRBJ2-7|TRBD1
CSARALGQRYEQYF
TGCAGTGCTAGGGCCCTGGGACAGCGCTACGAGCAGTACTTC
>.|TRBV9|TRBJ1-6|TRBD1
CASSPSEDRVTPLHF
TGTGCCAGCAGCCCGTCCGAGGACAGGGTCACACCCCTCCACTTT
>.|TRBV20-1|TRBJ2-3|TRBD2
CSARPLAGLTDTQYF
TGCAGTGCTAGACCATTAGCGGGACTCACAGATACGCAGTATTTT
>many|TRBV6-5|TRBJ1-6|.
CASSNTGGYNSPLHF
TGTGCCAGCAGCAACACGGGGGGGTATAATTCACCCCTCCACTTT
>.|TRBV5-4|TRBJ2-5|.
CASSYREKAQETQYF
TGTGCCAGCAGCTACAGGGAAAAGGCACAAGAGACCCAGTACTTC
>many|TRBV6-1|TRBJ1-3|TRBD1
CASTETGPGNTIYF
TGTGCCAGCACCGAGACAGGGCCTGGAAACACCATATATTTT
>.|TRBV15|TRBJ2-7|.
CATSSRYRPDEQYF
TGTGCCACCAGCTCGAGGTATCGGCCTGACGAGCAGTACTTC
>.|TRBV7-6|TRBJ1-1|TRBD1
CASSLRTGAPTEAFF
TGTGCCAGCAGCTTACGGACAGGGGCCCCCACTGAAGCTTTCTTT
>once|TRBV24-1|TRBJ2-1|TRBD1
CATSDRTGTLSDEQFF
TGTGCCACCAGTGACCGGACAGGGACCCTTTCGGATGAGCAGTTCTTC
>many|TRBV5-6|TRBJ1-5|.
CASSFRTANQPQHF
TGTGCCAGCAGCTTTAGGACAGCCAATCAGCCCCAGCATTTT
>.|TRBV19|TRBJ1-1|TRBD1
CASSLGQAMGAEAFF
TGTGCCAGTAGTCTTGGACAGGCGATGGGGGCTGAAGCTTTCTTT
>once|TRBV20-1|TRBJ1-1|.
CSAREGGRGAEALF
TGCAGTGCTAGGGAAGGCGGCCGGGGCGCTGAAGCTCTCTTT
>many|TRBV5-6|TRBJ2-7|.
CASSLGGDSIYEQYF
TGTGCCAGCAGCTTGGGGGGGGACAGTATCTACGAGCAGTACTTC
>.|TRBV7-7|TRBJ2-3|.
CASSLNPTDTQYF
TGTGCCAGCAGCTTAAACCCCACAGATACGCAGTATTTT
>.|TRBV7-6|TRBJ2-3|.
CASSLKVVWRGDSTDTQYF
TGTGCCAGCAGCTTGAAGGTGGTATGGCGGGGCGATTCCACAGATACGCAGTATTTT